This is a list of T cell receptor beta chains from one sample in a study of OX40 agonist ivuxolimab in advanced cancers. The data were produced by immunoSEQ multiplex PCR, yet TCRdb's version contains in-frame clones alone and is incomplete. Of 70,000 or so clones listed, 80% to 90% are singletons. The material sequenced was CD4+ or CD8+ T cells sorted from blood, taken in a trial of the OX40 agonist ivuxolimab. These receptors were collected from an adult with an advanced solid tumor such as melanoma, head and neck, liver or kidney cancer. CDR3s include the opening cysteine and the closing phenylalanine or tryptophan. Each record gives: D gene, clone size, V gene, J gene, CDR3 DNA, CDR3 protein. A D gene is named only where the DNA matches it firmly. Some rows mark clone size as missing; the rest say once, few, many or name a class of expanded clone.

>TRBD1|.|TRBV5-6|TRBJ1-1
TGTGCCAGCAGCTTGGCTGGGACAGAAATTATGAACACTGAAGCTTTCTTT
CASSLAGTEIMNTEAFF
>TRBD2|.|TRBV28|TRBJ2-1
TGTGCCAGCAGTTTCCCGATGCTAGCGGGAGATAATACGGTCGATGAGCAGTTCTTC
CASSFPMLAGDNTVDEQFF
>.|.|TRBV5-1|TRBJ2-3
TGCGCCAGCAGCTTGGTGGGCGGGGACGCGACAGATACGCAGTATTTT
CASSLVGGDATDTQYF
>TRBD1|.|TRBV7-3|TRBJ2-3
TGTGCCAGCAGCTCCGGACAGGGGACCACAGATACGCAGTATTTT
CASSSGQGTTDTQYF
>.|few|TRBV4-2|TRBJ2-1
TGTGCCAGCAGCCAAGAAGTCGGGCTGAGCTCCTACAATGAGCAGTTCTTC
CASSQEVGLSSYNEQFF
>.|.|TRBV12-5|TRBJ2-5
TGTGCTAGTGGTTTGCCGGGACCCCAAGAGACCCAGTACTTC
CASGLPGPQETQYF
>.|few|TRBV19|TRBJ1-1
TGTGCCAGTAGTATCGCCTCGAACACTGAAGCTTTCTTT
CASSIASNTEAFF
>TRBD2|.|TRBV7-8|TRBJ2-1
TGTGCCAGCAGCTTAGGCGGGGGGGCCGGCAATGAGCAGTTCTTC
CASSLGGGAGNEQFF
>.|.|TRBV7-9|TRBJ2-3
TGTGCCAGCAGCTCCTCCTTGGGGACACGTCGAGATACGCAGTATTTT
CASSSSLGTRRDTQYF
>.|.|TRBV30|TRBJ1-1
TGTGCCTGGAATGGGCAGTCCCCTGAAGCTTTCTTT
CAWNGQSPEAFF
>TRBD1|.|TRBV2|TRBJ2-6
TGTGCCAGCTTACGGACAGGCAGCTCTGGGGCCAACGTCCTGACTTTC
CASLRTGSSGANVLTF
>.|.|TRBV7-9|TRBJ1-1
TGTGCCAGCAGCTTAGGGGCCTCCGATGGGACTGAAGCTTTCTTT
CASSLGASDGTEAFF
>.|.|TRBV7-6|TRBJ2-7
TGTGCCAGCAGCTCGGAACTAGGGGAATCCTACGAGCAGTACTTC
CASSSELGESYEQYF
>.|.|TRBV7-2|TRBJ2-7
TGTGCCAGCACCGCTTGGGGCAGAAATTACGAGCAGTACTTC
CASTAWGRNYEQYF
>.|.|TRBV5-4|TRBJ2-7
TGTGCCAGCAGTTCTGCCGGGGGATACGAGCAGTACTTC
CASSSAGGYEQYF
>.|.|TRBV7-9|TRBJ2-7
TGTGCCAGCAGCTTAGTAGACATGACCTACGAGCAGTACTTC
CASSLVDMTYEQYF
>TRBD1|.|TRBV29-1|TRBJ2-7
TGCAGCGTTGAAATCGGGGACAGGGGCCAAGAGCAGTACTTC
CSVEIGDRGQEQYF
>TRBD1|once|TRBV6-6|TRBJ1-2
TGTGCCAGCAGGCCCATCCCGGGACAGCGGTATGGCTACACCTTC
CASRPIPGQRYGYTF
>TRBD1|.|TRBV28|TRBJ2-1
TGTGCCAGCAGCCCCGGGCAGGGGGTTACACATGAGCAGTTCTTC
CASSPGQGVTHEQFF
>TRBD2|.|TRBV27|TRBJ2-7
TGTGCCAGCAGTTTATACGCGGGAGTCTACGAGCAGTACTTC
CASSLYAGVYEQYF
>.|.|TRBV30|TRBJ2-2
TGTGCCTGGACAGGGGATAATGGGGAGCTGTTTTTT
CAWTGDNGELFF
>TRBD1|few|TRBV6-5|TRBJ2-1
TGTGCCAGCAGAGAGACAGGGGGCAATGAGCAGTTCTTC
CASRETGGNEQFF
>.|.|TRBV5-6|TRBJ2-2
TGTGCCAGCAGCTCTAACACCGGGGAGCTGTTTTTT
CASSSNTGELFF
>TRBD1|.|TRBV27|TRBJ1-5
TGTGCCAGCAGTTTCGGACAGGGAAGGCAGCCCCAGCATTTT
CASSFGQGRQPQHF
>TRBD1|.|TRBV6-5|TRBJ1-2
TGTGCCAGCAGTTGGGGACAGGACTCTAACTATGGCTACACCTTC
CASSWGQDSNYGYTF
>.|.|TRBV30|TRBJ2-5
TGTGCCTGGAGTCCCAGGGACCAGGTGACCCAGTACTTC
CAWSPRDQVTQYF
>.|.|TRBV4-3|TRBJ2-2
TGCGCCAGCAGCATTGACGACACCGGGGAGCTGTTTTTT
CASSIDDTGELFF
>TRBD1|few|TRBV27|TRBJ1-5
TGTGCCAGCAGTCCCTGGGACAGGGTGCATCAGCCCCAGCATTTT
CASSPWDRVHQPQHF
>.|.|TRBV15|TRBJ2-2
TGTGCCACCAGCAGGATTGGGGGGAGAATTCTCAAGCCTAAAAACACCGGGGAGCTGTTTTTT
CATSRIGGRILKPKNTGELFF
>TRBD1|.|TRBV6-1|TRBJ1-1
TGTGCCAGCAGTGACGGGAACAGGGGCCTGGGCACTGAAGCTTTCTTT
CASSDGNRGLGTEAFF
>.|.|TRBV4-1|TRBJ1-5
TGCGCCAGCAGCCCGGGGGCTAGCAATCAGCCCCAGCATTTT
CASSPGASNQPQHF
>.|.|TRBV4-1|TRBJ1-4
TGCGCCAGCAGCCAAGGCTCACCTTCTGAAAAACTGTTTTTT
CASSQGSPSEKLFF
>TRBD1|.|TRBV29-1|TRBJ2-7
TGCAGCGTTGTGGATCGGGACAGGGCCTACGAGCAGTACTTC
CSVVDRDRAYEQYF
>.|.|TRBV10-2|TRBJ1-5
TGCGCCAGCAGTGCTAGCGGTTATAGCAATCAGCCCCAGCATTTT
CASSASGYSNQPQHF
>TRBD1|.|TRBV29-1|TRBJ2-7
TGCAGCGTTGAAGCGGGACAGAGCTCCTACGAGCAGTACTTC
CSVEAGQSSYEQYF
>TRBD1|.|TRBV7-9|TRBJ2-3
TGTGCCAGCAGCTTGGGACAGGGACGCACAGATACGCAGTATTTT
CASSLGQGRTDTQYF
>.|.|TRBV13|TRBJ2-2
TGTGCCAGCAGCGGGGGGACGAACACCGGGGAGCTGTTTTTT
CASSGGTNTGELFF